Here is one TCR beta chain with its context. Its antigen is as yet unknown. This sample was included in a study of cytomegalovirus exposure and HLA in healthy donors. At the level of the study: HLA-typed donors were the source of tens of millions of unique TCRs, which an early data release held.

The PCR ran on 60 Vbeta and 13 Jbeta primers. Clones were read by immunoSEQ multiplex PCR, and TCRdb kept only the in-frame ones, dropping some. The repertoire has some 120,000 clones, approximately 85% of them found once; the top ten carry roughly 6.7%. Broader study findings: Association with HLA alleles at 0.05 false discovery rate was found for 16,951 TCR beta sequences in a later analysis.

Germline V gene data show CDR1 as SGHDT and CDR2 as YYEEEE. V lost 3 bases and J 3 bases, leaving 12 bases between the germline ends. CDR3 length equals 14 residues. The sequence derives from a woman in her twenties or thirties in good health and CMV-seropositive. What was sequenced was PBMCs. The chain uses TRBV5-6 and TRBJ1-2; D gene ambiguous. The CDR3 nucleotides read TGTGCCAGCAGCTCCACCTACCCTGACTATGGCTACACCTTC. It codes for CASSSTYPDYGYTF.